This T cell receptor (beta chain) was captured in a study of cytomegalovirus exposure and HLA in healthy donors. Study results and limitations: It was found in a later analysis that first-cohort TCR clusters tended to co-occur in the 120 validation repertoires.

Trimming left V 4 bases short and J 4 bases short, with 17 bases between. This CDR3 comprises 16 residues. Germline V gene sequence: CDR1 SEHNR, CDR2 FQNEAQ (reference sequence). The repertoire was sequenced with immunoSEQ multiplex PCR; TCRdb's copy has only in-frame clones and lacks some. This table has over 100,000 clones, around 89% appearing once. About this clone: Its cognate antigen is unknown.

The sample comprised PBMCs. The receptor's source is a woman under 30 in good health and CMV-seropositive. The chain combines TRBV7-9 with TRBJ1-3; no reliable D call. The CDR3 bases are TGTGCCAGCAGCTCCACCCTGGGAGGGCTAGGAAACACCATATATTTT. This translates into CASSSTLGGLGNTIYF.